Following are 7 T cell receptor beta chains from one sample sequenced in a study of OX40 agonist ivuxolimab in advanced cancers. Sequenced by immunoSEQ multiplex PCR; TCRdb stores in-frame clones only, minus some. The repertoire holds about 110,000 clones, roughly 90% seen once, with about 0.67% in the top ten. The sample here was CD4+ or CD8+ T cells sorted from blood, taken in a trial of the OX40 agonist ivuxolimab. These receptors came from an adult with an advanced solid tumor such as melanoma, head and neck, liver or kidney cancer.

The chain couples TRBV30 to TRBJ2-3; no clear D gene. CDR1 and CDR2 from the germline V gene are GTSNPN and SVGIG (reference sequence). The CDR3 has 12 amino acids. Trimming shortened V by 5 bases and J by 3 bases, and 9 bases separated the two germline ends. Here the CDR3 DNA reads TGTGCCTGGGGCAGTGGAACAGATACGCAGTATTTT. As protein: CAWGSGTDTQYF.

This chain uses TRBV6-4 with TRBJ2-1, with 8 bases that match TRBD1. V was clipped by 4 bases and J by 9 bases; unmatched bases: 8. This CDR3 has 14 residues. Germline CDR1 MRHNA, CDR2 SNTAGT. The CDR3 region has the DNA TGTGCCAGCAGTGGGGCAGGGGGCGAGCGTGAGCAGTTCTTC. Translation gives CASSGAGGEREQFF.

The genes are TRBV27 and TRBJ2-3, with D unclear. V lost 5 bases to trimming and J lost 6 bases, with 9 bases between them. The CDR3 runs 12 residues. CDR1 and CDR2 from the germline V gene are MNHEY and SMNVEV (reference sequence). The CDR3 reads CASSERTDTQYF. CDR3 bases: TGTGCCAGCAGTGAGAGGACGGATACGCAGTATTTT.

Here the CDR3 reads CAWSRQGNQPQHF. The CDR3 DNA is TGTGCCTGGAGTCGACAGGGTAACCAGCCCCAGCATTTT. The gene calls are TRBV30 and TRBJ1-5; 7 bases match TRBD1. The V gene end was trimmed by 2 bases and the J gene end by 7 bases; junction bases not matched to a gene: 5. The germline gives CDR1 GTSNPN, CDR2 SVGIG (reference sequence). This CDR3 is 13 amino acids long.

This clone appeared a few times. The chain links TRBV20-1 to TRBJ1-2; no firm D call. Per the germline V gene, CDR1 is DFQATT and CDR2 is SNEGSKA (reference sequence). V dropped 4 bases and J dropped 8 bases, with 5 bases sitting between them. The length of the CDR3 is 9 residues. The CDR3 region is CSATGGYTF. For the CDR3, the DNA is TGCAGTGCTACCGGAGGCTACACCTTC.

CDR3 bases: TGTGCCAGTCGGGGGGCAGGGTCTGGAAACACCATATATTTT. Translated: CASRGAGSGNTIYF. The gene calls are TRBV6-1 and TRBJ1-3, with a tentative D call TRBD1 (6 bases). V was cut by 9 bases and J by 1 base, with 13 bases left in between. Germline-derived CDR1 and CDR2 are MNHNS and SASEGT. CDR3 length: 14 amino acids.

This clone was counted once. The chain is built from TRBV5-1 and TRBJ2-1; weak D call: TRBD2 (6 bases). Germline V gene lookup returns CDR1 SGHRS and CDR2 YFSETQ. The CDR3 length is 18 residues. The V end was cut by 1 base, the J end by 10 bases, with 27 bases between. The CDR3 DNA reads TGCGCCAGCAGCTTGTTGGATTCCGGGGTTGGAGCGGGCCGAGAGCAGTTCTTC. Amino acids: CASSLLDSGVGAGREQFF.